Below, one T cell receptor beta chain is given with its context. Trimming took off 1 base at V and 6 bases at J, with 15 bases between the two ends. The CDR3 length is 16 residues. Germline CDR1 and CDR2: LGHNA and YNFKEQ. This entry comes from a study of blood T cell repertoires in COVID-19. Study in general: The samples span acute and convalescent COVID-19 from the United States, Italy and Spain. PBMCs, B-cell-depleted T cells, or T cells were the source of the cDNA or gDNA that made up the material.

Under the authors' procedure: Estimates of nucleated cell counts were drawn from the amplification of reference gene primers. This table comes from immunoSEQ multiplex PCR, and its TCRdb copy is limited to in-frame clones, with some not included. D and trimming come from the DNA, and the V and J calls and clone size come from that table. The sample holds about 110,000 clones, roughly nine tenths seen once. The receptor was isolated from a man in his forties or fifties with acute or convalescent COVID-19. J is TRBJ1-4 and V is TRBV4-2; D call uncertain. The sample was peripheral blood. CDR3 nucleotides: TGTGCCAGCAGCCAAGCCACCATCATAGCGGATGAAAAACTGTTTTTT. Amino acid sequence: CASSQATIIADEKLFF.